The entry below gives a single TCR beta chain sequence along with its context. The data were taken from a study of blood T cell dynamics during melanoma immunotherapy. Using immunoSEQ multiplex PCR, the repertoire was profiled, and TCRdb retains in-frame clones only, with some absent. The table has a few thousand clones, approximately 83% seen once. Time point specified: pre-treatment baseline. Blood was drawn before treatment and at week 3 after checkpoint blockade. This receptor was taken from a human donor with melanoma. The source was blood, collected from a patient treated with checkpoint blockade.

In DNA form, the CDR3 reads TGTGCCAGCAGCCCGGCGGGGGCAGGGGTCAATGAGCAGTTCTTC. It yields the protein CASSPAGAGVNEQFF. This chain links TRBV7-6 with TRBJ2-1; D is perhaps TRBD2 (7 bases). This CDR3 has 15 residues. Germline values: CDR1 SGHVS, CDR2 FNYEAQ. Trimming stripped 5 bases from V and 6 bases from J, with 17 bases between.